The clone carrying this TCR beta chain was observed a single time. As yet, its antigen is unknown. Method: immunoSEQ multiplex PCR; TCRdb's copy keeps in-frame clones and lacks some. This sample has over 45,000 clones, with about 82% found just once. V shed 6 bases, J shed 2 bases, and the junction held 11 bases outside the gene matches. Germline CDR1 and CDR2: SQVTM and ANQGSEA. CDR3 length: 15 residues. The sample comes from a study of PD-L1 blockade in urothelial cancer. Study-wide context: The patients had undergone anywhere from 0 to 3 prior chemotherapy regimens. Once treatment had started, blood was analyzed at 3 weeks (second dose) and again at 6 weeks. Study-level points and caveats: Pretreatment clonality of the blood TCR repertoire below the median was predictive of superior survival.

Each patient's cancer was a locally advanced or metastatic urothelial carcinoma. The sample here was PBMCs, taken around atezolizumab (anti-PD-L1) treatment. The rearrangement uses TRBV29-1 and TRBJ1-2; 8 bases are a match to TRBD1. The TCR was taken from a man aged 50-59 years with urothelial cancer. CDR3 coding DNA: TGCAGCGTAAACCGGGACAGGAAGGGGAACTATGGCTACACCTTC. The encoded protein is CSVNRDRKGNYGYTF.